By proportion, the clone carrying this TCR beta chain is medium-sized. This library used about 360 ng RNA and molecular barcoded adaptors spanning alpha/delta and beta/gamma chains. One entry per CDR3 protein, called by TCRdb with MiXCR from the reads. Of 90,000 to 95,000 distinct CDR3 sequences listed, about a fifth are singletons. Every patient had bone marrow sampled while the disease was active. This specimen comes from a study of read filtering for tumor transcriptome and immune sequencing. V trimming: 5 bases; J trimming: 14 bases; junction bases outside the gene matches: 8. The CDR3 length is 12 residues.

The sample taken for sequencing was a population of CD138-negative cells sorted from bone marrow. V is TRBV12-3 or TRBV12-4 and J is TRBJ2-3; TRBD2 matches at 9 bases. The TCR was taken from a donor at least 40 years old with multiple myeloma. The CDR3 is CASSASSGESYF. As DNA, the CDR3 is TGTGCCAGCAGTGCATCTAGCGGGGAATCGTATTTT.